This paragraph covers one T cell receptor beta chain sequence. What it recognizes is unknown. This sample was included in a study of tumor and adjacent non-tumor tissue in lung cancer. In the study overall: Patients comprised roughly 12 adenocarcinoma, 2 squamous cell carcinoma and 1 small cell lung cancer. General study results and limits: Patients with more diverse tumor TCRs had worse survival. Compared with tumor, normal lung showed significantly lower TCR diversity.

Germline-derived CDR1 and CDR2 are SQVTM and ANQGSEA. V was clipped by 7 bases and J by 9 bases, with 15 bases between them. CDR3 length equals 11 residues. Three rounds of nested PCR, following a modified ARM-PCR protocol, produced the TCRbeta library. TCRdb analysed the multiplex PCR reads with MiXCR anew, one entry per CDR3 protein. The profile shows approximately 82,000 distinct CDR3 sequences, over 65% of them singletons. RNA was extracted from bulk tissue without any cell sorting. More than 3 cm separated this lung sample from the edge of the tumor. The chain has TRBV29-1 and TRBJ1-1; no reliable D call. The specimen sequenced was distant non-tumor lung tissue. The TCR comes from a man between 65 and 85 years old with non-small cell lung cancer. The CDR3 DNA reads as TGCAGCGCTTCCACAGAGACTCAAGCTTTCTTT. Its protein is CSASTETQAFF.